The next 4 T cell receptor beta chains were all read from a single sample in a study of blood T cell repertoires in COVID-19. Clones were read by immunoSEQ multiplex PCR, and TCRdb kept only the in-frame ones, dropping some. There are about 150,000 clones in the sample; more than 65% occur only once, and roughly 8.9% lies in the top ten. The sequenced material came from peripheral blood. All receptors come from a woman aged 45 to 65 with acute or convalescent COVID-19.

The rearrangement links TRBV19 to TRBJ1-1, with D uncertain. CDR1 is LNHDA and CDR2 is SQIVND in the germline V gene (reference sequence). V was pared by 3 bases and J by 6 bases, with 11 bases between. The CDR3 totals 13 residues. The CDR3 region is CASSMGGWAEAFF. As DNA, the CDR3 is TGTGCCAGTAGTATGGGAGGGTGGGCTGAAGCTTTCTTT.

V and J are TRBV10-3 and TRBJ1-1; 7 bases line up with TRBD1. There are 13 residues in the CDR3. V lost 4 bases to trimming and J lost 1 base; unmatched junction nucleotides: 0. CDR1 and CDR2 from the germline V gene are ENHRY and SYGVKD. The CDR3 DNA is TGTGCCATCAGTGGGACAGGGAACACTGAAGCTTTCTTT. Translating it yields CAISGTGNTEAFF.

This chain joins TRBV19 and TRBJ1-4; 9 positions match TRBD1. The CDR3 extends over 13 amino acids. The germline V gene has CDR1 LNHDA and CDR2 SQIVND (reference sequence). J gave up 9 bases and V 7 bases, and 6 bases lay outside the gene matches. CDR3 sequence: CASNGTGRKKLFF. The CDR3 bases are TGTGCCAGTAACGGGACAGGGAGGAAAAAACTGTTTTTT. The variable domain in full, with the rest retrieved from reference TRBV19 and TRBJ1-4, is DGGITQSPKYLFRKEGQNVTLSCEQNLNHDAMYWYRQDPGQGLRLIYYSQIVNDFQKGDIAEGYSVSREKKESFPLTVTSAQKNPTAFYLCASNGTGRKKLFFGSGTQLSVL.

The gene calls are TRBV6-5 and TRBJ2-3; 11 positions agree with TRBD1. After removal of 2 bases from V and 7 bases from J, the junction contained 5 bases not matched to a gene. Germline loops: CDR1 MNHEY, CDR2 SVGAGI. This CDR3 has 15 amino acids. CDR3 protein: CASSYAGTGGNTQYF. CDR3 DNA: TGTGCCAGCAGTTACGCCGGGACAGGGGGAAATACGCAGTATTTT.